The next 15 T cell receptor beta chains were all read from a single sample in a study of cytotoxic CD8 clonotypes in ibrutinib-treated CLL. Some clones are missing from TCRdb's copy, which holds only in-frame ones; the method was immunoSEQ multiplex PCR. The sample yields hundreds of thousands of clones, around 66% seen once. The sample consisted of PBMCs, taken after 36 months of ibrutinib treatment. These receptors originate from a human donor with chronic lymphocytic leukemia.

This clone was detected only a few times. The chain has TRBV7-2 and TRBJ1-2; D gene unclear. The germline V and J ends were trimmed by 5 bases and 0 bases, with 22 bases remaining between them. The V gene's germline CDR1 is SGHTA and CDR2 FQGNSA. The CDR3 has 18 amino acids. The DNA for the CDR3 is TGTGCCAGCAGCCCACGTCGCAAGGTGGGATCCCCTAACTATGGCTACACCTTC. This translates into CASSPRRKVGSPNYGYTF.

The J gene is TRBJ2-1, the V gene TRBV5-1; 7 nucleotides match TRBD1. Germline assignment: CDR1 SGHRS and CDR2 YFSETQ. J was trimmed by 9 bases and V by 0 bases; bases with no gene match: 6. The CDR3 runs 14 residues. In DNA form, the CDR3 reads TGCGCCAGCAGCTTGGCAGGGGGATCTAGTGAGCAGTTCTTC. This encodes CASSLAGGSSEQFF.

V is TRBV10-2 and J is TRBJ2-3; D gene uncertain. With 6 bases removed from V and 0 bases from J, the gap between germline ends came to 10 bases. This CDR3 has 14 amino acids. The germline gives CDR1 WSHSY, CDR2 SAAADI. The chain's CDR3 is CASRGGPSTDTQYF. CDR3 nucleotides: TGCGCCAGCAGAGGTGGCCCTAGCACAGATACGCAGTATTTT.

CDR3 nucleotides: TGCGCCAGCAGCTTGCGAGGGAGCGAGTATGGCTACACCTTC. This codes for CASSLRGSEYGYTF. The chain joins TRBV5-1 to TRBJ1-2; D remains ambiguous. V gave up 1 base and J gave up 5 bases, with 12 bases separating them. Germline CDR1 is SGHRS and CDR2 is YFSETQ. CDR3 length: 14 residues.

The chain carries TRBV7-2 and TRBJ2-5; D is uncertain. Trimming removed 6 bases at V and 5 bases at J, with 16 bases between. The CDR3 runs to 14 residues. Germline loops: CDR1 SGHTA, CDR2 FQGNSA. CDR3 loop: CASSQDPWAETQYF. The CDR3 DNA sequence: TGTGCCAGCAGTCAGGACCCCTGGGCCGAGACCCAGTACTTC.

The chain employs TRBV9 and TRBJ2-1; 15 bases agree with TRBD2. The J segment lost 9 bases and the V segment lost 3 bases, leaving 4 bases of the junction unmatched. Germline loops: CDR1 SGDLS, CDR2 YYNGEE. This CDR3 has 15 amino acids. The CDR3 here is CASSEGGLAGGEQFF. Written as DNA, the CDR3 is TGTGCCAGCAGCGAGGGGGGACTAGCGGGAGGTGAGCAGTTCTTC.

The rearrangement links TRBV14 to TRBJ2-7; D possibly corresponds to TRBD1 (5 bases). Germline V gives CDR1 SGHDN, CDR2 FVKESK. The V gene lost 4 bases and the J gene lost 3 bases, with 13 bases spanning the gap. This CDR3 spans 14 amino acids. The CDR3 nucleotides are TGTGCCAGCAGCCGCCGACAGACCTACTACGAGCAGTACTTC. Protein product: CASSRRQTYYEQYF.

This clone appeared once. This chain uses TRBV6-5 with TRBJ2-7; perhaps TRBD2 as D (6 bases). Germline assignment: CDR1 MNHEY and CDR2 SVGAGI. This CDR3 has 16 amino acids. Trimming took off 2 bases at V and 7 bases at J, with 21 bases between the two ends. CDR3 protein: CASSYRRGLTTSEQYF. DNA of the CDR3: TGTGCCAGCAGTTACCGGCGGGGACTGACTACGTCTGAGCAGTACTTC.

V and J are TRBV6-1 and TRBJ2-7; no reliable D call. The CDR3 totals 12 residues. Looked up from germline, CDR1 is MNHNS and CDR2 is SASEGT. V lost 3 bases and J lost 9, with 12 bases in between. The CDR3 region has the DNA TGTGCCAGCAGTGAGGGGTACGGAGTGCAGTACTTC. It is translated as CASSEGYGVQYF.

This chain uses TRBV28 with TRBJ1-2; D gene unclear. Trimming stripped 6 bases from V and 4 bases from J, with 12 bases between. The germline V gene encodes CDR1 MDHEN and CDR2 SYDVKM. CDR3 length equals 13 residues. In nucleotides, the CDR3 is TGTGCCAGCAGGCTCCGGGGTCCCTATGGCTACACCTTC. Translating it yields CASRLRGPYGYTF.

The chain has TRBV27 and TRBJ2-1, with 9 bases identical to TRBD2. CDR3 length: 16 amino acids. Germline V gene lookup returns CDR1 MNHEY and CDR2 SMNVEV (reference sequence). With 4 bases clipped from V and 1 base from J, the junction kept 5 bases outside the gene matches. The CDR3 is CASSSRGLASYNEQFF. CDR3 coding DNA: TGTGCCAGCAGTTCCCGGGGACTAGCTTCCTACAATGAGCAGTTCTTC.

The CDR3 bases are TGCGCCAGCAGCCCCCTCGGACAGCGAGACTATGGCTACACCTTC. Its translation: CASSPLGQRDYGYTF. This chain connects TRBV4-1 to TRBJ1-2; D is perhaps TRBD1 (6 bases). The CDR3 has 15 amino acids. The V and J ends lost 4 bases and 3 bases respectively, with 15 bases between them. Germline V gene data show CDR1 as MGHRA and CDR2 as YSYEKL.

V gene TRBV19 combines with J gene TRBJ1-2; no clear D. CDR3 length: 13 residues. CDR1 is LNHDA and CDR2 is SQIVND in the germline V gene (reference sequence). V was pared by 5 bases and J by 6 bases, with 13 bases between. The CDR3 loop reads CASSASPGHGYTF. The CDR3, as DNA: TGTGCCAGTAGTGCTTCCCCAGGTCATGGCTACACCTTC.

The chain joins TRBV21-1 to TRBJ2-5; the D call of TRBD2 is as the table states it, not checked on the DNA. TRBV21-1 is marked as a pseudogene. CDR3 length: 16 amino acids. The CDR3 bases are TGTGCCAGCAGCAGCCATAGACTAGCGGTCCAAGAGACCCAGTACTTC. Amino acid sequence: CASSSHRLAVQETQYF.

The genes are TRBV28 and TRBJ2-7, with TRBD2 matching 9 bases. The CDR3 is made up of 14 amino acids. V lost 2 bases, J lost 6 bases, and 5 bases stayed unmatched. The germline V gene has CDR1 MDHEN and CDR2 SYDVKM. CDR3 amino acids: CASSLLPREGEQYF. The CDR3 nucleotides read TGTGCCAGCAGTTTACTTCCGCGGGAGGGCGAGCAGTACTTC.